These 24 T cell receptor beta chains were all obtained from the same sample, sequenced in a study of blood T cells in healthy people across ages. Combining a sample-barcoded 5' primer with a J-beta primer mix, a second PCR ran for roughly 6 to 11 cycles. From the 5' RACE reads, TCRdb called clonotypes with MiXCR, one entry per CDR3 protein. The sample includes 800,000 or so distinct CDR3 sequences, around 45% of them seen just once. Sequenced: blood. The receptors were sampled from a man of 80 years or more in good health.

The chain is built from TRBV9 and TRBJ1-6; D gene ambiguous. Trimming took off 0 bases at V and 5 bases at J, with 9 bases between the two ends. Germline assignment: CDR1 SGDLS and CDR2 YYNGEE. This CDR3 has 15 amino acids. The CDR3 sequence: CASSVATRDNSPLHF. CDR3 nucleotide sequence: TGTGCCAGCAGCGTAGCCACCCGGGATAATTCACCCCTCCACTTT.

The rearrangement uses TRBV7-8 and TRBJ2-5; D is perhaps TRBD2 (5 bases). Trimming shortened V by 1 base and J by 3 bases, and 6 bases separated the two germline ends. This CDR3 contains 13 residues. Germline loops: CDR1 SGHVS, CDR2 FQNEAQ. CDR3 bases: TGTGCCAGCAGCTTAGTCGGGAAAGAGACCCAGTACTTC. It specifies CASSLVGKETQYF.

This clonotype was observed a handful of times. The V and J genes are TRBV5-1 and TRBJ2-7, with a weak D call TRBD2 (6 bases). Per the germline V gene, CDR1 is SGHRS and CDR2 is YFSETQ. The CDR3 consists of 16 residues. Trimming pared 0 bases from V and 0 bases from J, leaving 13 bases between. The CDR3 nucleotides read TGCGCCAGCAGCTTGGTTGGACACGGGAGCTCCTACGAGCAGTACTTC. Translating it yields CASSLVGHGSSYEQYF.

V and J are TRBV6-5 and TRBJ2-1; TRBD2 agrees at 11 bases. The CDR3 extends over 18 amino acids. With V trimmed by 0 bases and J by 6 bases, 10 bases remained unmatched. The germline V gene has CDR1 MNHEY and CDR2 SVGAGI. CDR3 residues: CASSYSSPTSGSGNEQFF. In DNA form, the CDR3 reads TGTGCCAGCAGTTACTCTTCCCCTACTAGCGGGAGCGGCAATGAGCAGTTCTTC.

The genes are TRBV7-9 and TRBJ2-7; TRBD1 matches 7 bases. In germline, CDR1 is SEHNR, CDR2 FQNEAQ (reference sequence). The CDR3 extends over 15 amino acids. V dropped 5 bases and J dropped 2; count of bases not matched to a gene: 9. The CDR3 loop reads CASSIGTVPPYEQYF. The CDR3 DNA sequence: TGTGCCAGCAGCATAGGGACAGTCCCCCCCTACGAGCAGTACTTC.

This clonotype appeared a few times. V usage is TRBV6-5 and J usage is TRBJ2-3; no clear D. In germline, CDR1 is MNHEY, CDR2 SVGAGI. This CDR3 region has 15 residues. V was trimmed by 4 bases and J by 1 base, leaving 12 bases between them. CDR3 DNA sequence: TGTGCCAGCAGTTTGGTGCCGGGTGGCACAGATACGCAGTATTTT. Amino acids: CASSLVPGGTDTQYF.

The gene calls are TRBV6-6 and TRBJ2-2; TRBD1 might be the D (6 bases). The CDR3 sequence is 13 residues long. CDR1 and CDR2 from the germline V gene are MNHNY and SVGAGI (reference sequence). V lost 6 bases, J lost 4 bases, and 9 bases lay in between. The CDR3 coding sequence is TGTGCCAGCAGAGACAGGAGCACCGGGGAGCTGTTTTTT. Translated, it gives CASRDRSTGELFF.

This clonotype was recorded at least ten times. The chain links TRBV20-1 to TRBJ2-1; possibly TRBD2 for D (5 bases). The CDR3 is 14 residues long. The germline CDR1 and CDR2 sequences are DFQATT and SNEGSKA (reference sequence). Deletions cut 3 bases from V and 0 bases from J, with 9 bases between. The CDR3: CSASGGYSYNEQFF. DNA for the CDR3: TGCAGTGCTAGCGGCGGGTACTCCTACAATGAGCAGTTCTTC.

Only a few counts were recorded for this clonotype. The rearrangement uses TRBV12-3 or TRBV12-4 and TRBJ2-7; 9 bases align to TRBD2. The CDR3 runs to 15 residues. V was pared by 3 bases and J by 1 base, with 4 bases of the junction left unmatched. The CDR3 sequence: CASSFWTSESYEQYF. For the CDR3, the DNA is TGTGCCAGCAGTTTTTGGACTAGCGAATCCTACGAGCAGTACTTC.

This clonotype was seen a few times. The chain couples TRBV6-2 or TRBV6-3 to TRBJ2-3; D remains ambiguous. CDR1 is MNHEY and CDR2 is SVGEGT in the germline V gene. The CDR3 length is 15 residues. V was clipped by 7 bases and J by 2 bases, with 16 bases between them. The CDR3 DNA follows: TGTGCCAGCAAAGAGGCCTGGGTGACCACAGATACGCAGTATTTT. It translates to CASKEAWVTTDTQYF.

This clonotype has ten or more counts. This chain uses TRBV29-1 with TRBJ2-5; no clear D. From germline, CDR1 is SQVTM and CDR2 ANQGSEA. This CDR3 contains 14 residues. V was clipped by 4 bases and J by 1 base, with 13 bases between them. Here the CDR3 DNA reads TGCAGCGTTGGGGTTTCTGGCGCCCAAGAGACCCAGTACTTC. As protein: CSVGVSGAQETQYF.

This clonotype was seen a few times. The V and J genes are TRBV29-1 and TRBJ2-5, with 7 bases aligning to TRBD2. The CDR3 has 15 amino acids. V lost 3 bases, J lost 11 bases, and 18 bases stayed unmatched. Germline V lookup: CDR1 SQVTM, CDR2 ANQGSEA. Here the CDR3 reads CSVDPGSEGMGGQYF. The CDR3 DNA reads as TGCAGCGTTGATCCAGGCAGCGAAGGTATGGGGGGGCAGTACTTC.

This clonotype was counted ten times or more. The V and J genes are TRBV7-2 and TRBJ2-5; the match to TRBD2 covers 14 bases. The CDR3 loop spans 16 amino acids. Unmatched junction bases numbered 2, after V lost 3 bases and J lost 2 bases. The germline V gene has CDR1 SGHTA and CDR2 FQGNSA. The CDR3 DNA sequence: TGTGCCAGCAGCTTTGGACTAGCGGGAGGTCAAGAGACCCAGTACTTC. Its translation: CASSFGLAGGQETQYF. Drawing the rest from reference TRBV7-2 and TRBJ2-5, the complete variable domain is GAGVSQSPSNKVTEKGKDVELRCDPISGHTALYWYRQSLGQGLEFLIYFQGNSAPDKSGLPSDRFSAERTGGSVSTLTIQRTQQEDSAVYLCASSFGLAGGQETQYFGPGTRLLVL.

This clonotype has only a few counts. This chain links TRBV29-1 with TRBJ2-1; D not certain. Per germline, CDR1 SQVTM and CDR2 ANQGSEA. The CDR3 loop spans 15 amino acids. Trimming took off 3 bases at V and 6 bases at J, with 18 bases between the two ends. Here the CDR3 reads CSVEVGAAGSNEQFF. CDR3 DNA sequence: TGCAGCGTTGAGGTAGGCGCAGCAGGTAGCAATGAGCAGTTCTTC.

For this clonotype: Relative to the germline gene, one junction end is altered; a read error may explain this. The CDR3 nucleotides read TGTAGTGCTACTACCGGGAGGGCCGAGGGCACAGATACGCAGTATTTT. It is translated as CSATTGRAEGTDTQYF. This sequence joins TRBV20-1 and TRBJ2-3; 8 nucleotides align to TRBD2. CDR3 length: 16 amino acids. Germline V lookup: CDR1 DFQATT, CDR2 SNEGSKA (reference sequence).

V usage is TRBV4-3 and J usage is TRBJ1-2; 7 bases map to TRBD1. Germline CDR1 LGHNA, CDR2 YSLEER. V trimming: 4 bases; J trimming: 6 bases; junction bases outside the gene matches: 17. CDR3 size: 17 residues. The CDR3 DNA reads TGCGCCAGCAGCCCGCATACCATAATAGGGGGCTCAGATGGCTACACCTTC. It is translated as CASSPHTIIGGSDGYTF.

This clonotype was seen a handful of times. CDR3 residues: CASTTRAGNEFF. CDR3 sequence (DNA): TGTGCCAGCACCACTCGGGCGGGGAATGAGTTCTTC. The V and J genes are TRBV12-3 or TRBV12-4 and TRBJ2-1; a weak D match, TRBD2 (6 bases). V lost 7 bases and J lost 14, with 18 bases in between. There are 12 residues in the CDR3.

This clonotype came up a few times. V and J are TRBV24-1 and TRBJ2-3; D may be TRBD2 (6 bases). With 5 bases removed from V and 0 bases from J, the gap between germline ends came to 11 bases. CDR1 and CDR2 (germline): KGHDR, SFDVKD. There are 15 residues in the CDR3. CDR3: CATSGTISSTDTQYF. The DNA of the CDR3 is TGTGCCACCAGTGGGACTATATCTAGCACAGATACGCAGTATTTT.

This clonotype was seen a handful of times. The gene calls are TRBV4-2 and TRBJ2-2; 13 positions agree with TRBD2. Trimming at V came to 4 bases and at J to 5 bases, leaving 7 bases not matched to a gene. Germline CDR1 is LGHNA and CDR2 is YNFKEQ. This CDR3 comprises 17 residues. CDR3 in DNA: TGTGCCAGCAGCCCTCGGACTAGCGGGAGTGAAACCGGGGAGCTGTTTTTT. Translation gives CASSPRTSGSETGELFF.

V usage is TRBV21-1 and J usage is TRBJ1-3. TRBV21-1 is given as a pseudogene. This CDR3 is 19 amino acids long. The CDR3 loop is CASSKEKGGRGRAGNTIYF. The CDR3 DNA follows: TGTGCCAGCAGCAAAGAAAAAGGTGGGAGGGGCCGGGCTGGAAACACCATATATTTT.

There are a few counts of this clonotype. This chain connects TRBV5-1 to TRBJ2-7; 11 bases are shared with TRBD2. Trimming at V came to 3 bases and at J to 4 bases, leaving 33 bases not matched to a gene. The CDR3 is 24 residues long. The germline V gene encodes CDR1 SGHRS and CDR2 YFSETQ. In DNA, the CDR3 is TGCGCCAGCAGCTCCCTCCTTGGGCAGGGGGAAGGTACTAGCGGGAGTGCCTTGATTTACGAGCAGTACTTC. Encoded protein: CASSSLLGQGEGTSGSALIYEQYF.

The rearrangement joins TRBV4-1 to TRBJ2-1, with TRBD1 as a possible D gene (6 bases). Germline-derived CDR1 and CDR2 are MGHRA and YSYEKL. The CDR3 has 15 amino acids. Trimming removed 4 bases at V and 7 bases at J, with 17 bases between. DNA for the CDR3: TGCGCCAGCAGCCTCCCAGGGACATCCGATAATGAGCAGTTCTTC. Translating it yields CASSLPGTSDNEQFF.

This clonotype has a handful of counts. The chain carries TRBV20-1 and TRBJ2-1; D not resolved. This CDR3 region has 11 residues. In germline, CDR1 is DFQATT, CDR2 SNEGSKA (reference sequence). V was shortened by 7 bases and J by 4 bases, with 8 bases between the two germline ends. CDR3 DNA sequence: TGCAGTGTTCAGAATTACAATGAGCAGTTCTTC. This translates into CSVQNYNEQFF.

In its sample, this clonotype was seen a few times. The V call is TRBV20-1, the J call TRBJ2-4, with TRBD1 as a possible D gene (7 bases). V dropped 5 bases and J dropped 0 bases, with 26 bases sitting between them. The length of the CDR3 is 19 residues. Germline V gene sequence: CDR1 DFQATT, CDR2 SNEGSKA (reference sequence). CDR3 region: CSAAPTTQGGDLAKNIQYF. The CDR3 DNA is TGCAGTGCTGCCCCTACCACCCAGGGGGGCGACCTAGCCAAAAACATTCAGTACTTC.